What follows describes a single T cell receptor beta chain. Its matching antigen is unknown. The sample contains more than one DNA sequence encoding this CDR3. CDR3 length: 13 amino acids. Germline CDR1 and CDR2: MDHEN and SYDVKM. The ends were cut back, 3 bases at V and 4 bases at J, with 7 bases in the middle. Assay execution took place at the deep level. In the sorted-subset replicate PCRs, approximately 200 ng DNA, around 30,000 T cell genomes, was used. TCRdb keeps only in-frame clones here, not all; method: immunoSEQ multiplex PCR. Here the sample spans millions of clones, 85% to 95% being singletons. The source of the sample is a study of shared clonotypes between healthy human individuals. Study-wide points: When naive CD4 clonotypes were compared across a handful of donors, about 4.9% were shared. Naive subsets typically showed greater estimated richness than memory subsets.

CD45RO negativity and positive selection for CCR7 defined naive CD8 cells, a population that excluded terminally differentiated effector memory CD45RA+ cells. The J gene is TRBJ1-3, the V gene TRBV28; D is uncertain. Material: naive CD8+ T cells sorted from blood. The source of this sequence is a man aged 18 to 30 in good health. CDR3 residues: CASSFLGGNTIYF. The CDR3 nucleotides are TGTGCCAGCAGTTTTCTCGGGGGAAACACCATATATTTT.